Listed below are T cell receptor beta chains from one sample, sequenced in a study of spatial heterogeneity in lung cancer. From the 5' RACE reads, TCRdb called clonotypes with MiXCR, one entry per CDR3 protein. Of fewer than 3,500 distinct CDR3 sequences detected, roughly 14% appear once; the ten largest clones hold 7.1%. The specimen comprised lung tumor tissue, sampled at surgery. The receptors were sampled from a female donor with early-stage non-small cell lung cancer. Each CDR3 is given with its conserved first and last residue. The order of the fields is clone size, J gene, V gene, CDR3 protein. A row's size may be missing; if present it is once, few, many or a size class.

medium-sized	TRBJ2-7	TRBV27	CASSSGTSYEQYF
medium-sized	TRBJ2-3	TRBV28	CASSLMDTQYF
-	TRBJ2-1	TRBV10-2	CASSPLAGGYEQFF
many	TRBJ2-1	TRBV11-3	CASSISAGVEQFF
medium-sized	TRBJ2-3	TRBV18	CASSRGERTDTQYF
-	TRBJ2-2	TRBV11-3	CASSLRGPTSNTGELFF
medium-sized	TRBJ2-4	TRBV2	CASSEPRTGLAKNIQYF
-	TRBJ1-2	TRBV19	CASSIPSGTANYGYTF
medium-sized	TRBJ2-3	TRBV19	CASTRTGRTDTQYF
-	TRBJ1-2	TRBV9	CASSSLTGSSYGYTF
few	TRBJ2-3	TRBV13	CASARGFDTDTQYF
medium-sized	TRBJ1-5	TRBV19	CASSIDLDSNQPQHF
once	TRBJ2-1	TRBV9	CASSGPQGYNEQFF
-	TRBJ2-7	TRBV29-1	CSVAGGAHYEQYF
-	TRBJ1-1	TRBV3-1	CASSQSHGTEAFF
-	TRBJ2-5	TRBV7-9	CASSSSATLYQETQYF
-	TRBJ2-7	TRBV6-6	CASSYGRTYEQYF
-	TRBJ1-2	TRBV20-1	CSAKPRRYGYTF
many	TRBJ2-2	TRBV27	CASSLSGTSGTGELFF
medium-sized	TRBJ2-7	TRBV2	CASSGDRGRDEQYF